This TCR beta chain was sequenced during a study of blood T cells in healthy people across ages (dated by TCRdb to about 2015). Study-level background: In model experiments, roughly one uniquely barcoded TCR beta cDNA molecule per two T cells was captured by template switching. Age-related changes in TCR beta repertoire diversity were measured in the study by deep sequencing normalized with unique cDNA molecular identifiers. Donors were grouped into four age groups: young (average 16 years), middle-aged (39), aged (over 55) and long-lived (about 82). Two additional independent replicas of 1 million unique cDNA reads from the same blood draw were analyzed for two donors (one aged 18 to 30 and one aged 80 or older).

V is pared back by 1 base and J by 3 bases, with 7 bases lying between the germline termini. In the germline V gene, CDR1 corresponds to SGHRS and CDR2 to YFSETQ. The CDR3 starts with the cysteine, ends with the phenylalanine, and has 13 residues. Kept here is only the CDR3 DNA, which spans 39 bases and is read in frame from base 1. Library preparation was by 5' RACE. Sequencer: Illumina HiSeq 2500. The second PCR ran for roughly 6 to 11 cycles and used a J-beta primer mix along with a sample-barcoded 5' primer. Each TCR beta cDNA molecule received a unique molecular identifier from a template-switch 5' adaptor carrying 12 random nucleotides. At least 2.5 million CDR3-containing paired-end reads were obtained from each sample. All of the RNA was converted into first-strand cDNA using the Mint cDNA synthesis kit, with a TRBC-specific oligonucleotide serving as the primer. Following uracil-DNA glycosylase treatment, a first 18-cycle PCR with universal primers M1SS and BC2_uni_R was performed on all cDNA. Under the source paper's analysis protocol: For normalization, 1 million high-quality reads, each with a distinct molecular identifier, were randomly selected from each sample. Reads with shared molecular identifiers were discarded instead of being binned into consensus sequences. MiTCR, with a Q25 quality threshold and the strictest error-elimination algorithm, was used for CDR3 identification, clonotype clustering and error correction. Lower-bound total TCR beta diversity was estimated with a nonparametric unseen species model using Euler transformation. TCRdb trimmed the raw reads at Q25, called clones with MiXCR and kept productive beta chains. Entries are consolidated by CDR3 protein sequence, retaining the most common genes and DNA. The V and J calls were not made by the authors but by TCRdb's processing. Counted in this sample were 780,000 or so distinct CDR3 sequences; approximately 25% of them appeared once. Together, the top ten hold 3% to 4.5% of the sample.

Systemically healthy Caucasian individuals from Russia, 39 in total and aged about 6 to 100 years, were included as donors. Approximately 10 milliliters of peripheral blood were collected from each donor into EDTA-treated Vacutainer tubes. Ficoll-Paque density-gradient centrifugation was used to isolate PBMCs, with at least 7 million per sample. Trizol reagent was used to extract total RNA from PBMCs, with at least 5 micrograms per sample. Naive CD45RAhigh/CD27high T cell percentages were measured by flow cytometry on a PBMC aliquot from every donor. Study-wide findings and limitations: Observed TCR beta diversity per million T cells fell roughly linearly with age, and a significant reduction was already apparent by age roughly 40. Since profiling was done on bulk unsorted PBMCs, naive and antigen-experienced compartments could not be conclusively compared. Estimates of total diversity based on one million sequenced T cells were regarded as lower bounds and as underestimates. Donor CMV infection status was unknown, potentially confounding age-related changes in expanded clonotypes. A strong correlation was found between observed TCR beta diversity and the percentage of naive T cells measured by flow cytometry. The long-lived group showed more naive CD4+ T cells, fewer expanded clones and increased TCR diversity than the aged group, suggesting age selection.

This clonotype was seen only a few times. Its antigen is currently not known. The sample holds no much larger clone one base away, and base qualities are not on file. These data are also associated with another study on T cells of mothers and their children. That second publication adds: Nine systemically healthy Caucasian individuals, comprising three mothers and their six children, were included as donors. cDNA synthesis consumed the entire amount of extracted RNA, loaded at 1.5 ug RNA in each 15 ul reaction. In the second PCR, the M1S primer introduced both the sample barcodes and 2-4 random nucleotides. More than 9 million TCR beta CDR3 reads were obtained from each mother, and about 3 million reads were obtained from each child. Thymic selection shapes the output of TCR recombination in a similar way in related and unrelated pairs, and inherited differences have a minor effect. Normalized repertoire overlap in related mother-child pairs was always slightly higher than in unrelated mother-child pairs, but the difference was never significant. No persistent microchimeric T cell clones were detected, at a sensitivity of roughly 96 clones per million clonotypes. In the study, deep NGS was used to compare the TCR beta repertoires of mothers and children, and features distinguishing related mother-child pairs from unrelated individuals were sought. Mothers averaged approximately 40 +/- 4 years of age and children averaged roughly 10 +/- 4 years. After adapter ligation with NEBNext reagents, the libraries were sequenced on Illumina HiSeq 2000 with 100+100 nt paired-end reads. To prevent cross-contamination, the mother and child libraries were prepared one month apart and sequenced in separate runs. For each donor, somewhere between roughly 450,000 and 2,100,000 distinct TCR beta clonotypes were identified. Naive TCR beta clonotypes were estimated from low-frequency clonotypes matched to each donor's FACS-determined naive share, without sorting.

The receptor chain draws on TRBV5-1 and TRBJ2-5; a confident D gene designation cannot be given. Sample: blood. This TCR was recovered from a boy between 5 and 17 years old in good health. At the DNA level, the sequence is TGCGCCAGCAGCTTGATCCTCAAAGAGACCCAGTACTTC. It is translated as CASSLILKETQYF.